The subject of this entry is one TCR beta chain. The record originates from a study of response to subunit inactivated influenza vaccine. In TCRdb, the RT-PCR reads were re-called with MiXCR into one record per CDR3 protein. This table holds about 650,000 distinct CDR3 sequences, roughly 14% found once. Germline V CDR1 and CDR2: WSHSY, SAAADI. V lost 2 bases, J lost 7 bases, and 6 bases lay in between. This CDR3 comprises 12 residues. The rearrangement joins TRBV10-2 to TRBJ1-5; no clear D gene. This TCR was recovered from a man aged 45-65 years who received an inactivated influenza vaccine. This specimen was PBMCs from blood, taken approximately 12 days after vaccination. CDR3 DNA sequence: TGCGCCAGCAGTGAGATGGACCAGCCCCAGCATTTT. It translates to CASSEMDQPQHF.